This T cell receptor (beta chain) was recovered during a study of CD8 T cells in Susac syndrome. V was pared by 6 bases and J by 2 bases, with 13 bases between. This CDR3 has 14 residues. The controls were healthy donors who were matched for age and sex. RNA, at roughly 0.45 to 1 ug, was reverse transcribed with random hexamers. The authors amplified TCR beta CDR3 across 54 Vbeta and 13 Jbeta using immunoSEQ multiplex PCR. Each CDR3 protein is one row after TCRdb ran MiXCR on the immunoSEQ multiplex PCR reads. The sample includes 120,000 or so distinct CDR3 sequences, 85% to 95% of them seen just once.

The clonotype originates from a human donor in good health. The sequenced sample consisted of CD4+ T cells from PBMCs. This chain connects TRBV12-3 or TRBV12-4 to TRBJ2-5; D unresolved. CDR3 sequence: CASSQGPKQETQYF. The CDR3 bases are TGTGCCAGCAGCCAAGGGCCGAAGCAAGAGACCCAGTACTTC.